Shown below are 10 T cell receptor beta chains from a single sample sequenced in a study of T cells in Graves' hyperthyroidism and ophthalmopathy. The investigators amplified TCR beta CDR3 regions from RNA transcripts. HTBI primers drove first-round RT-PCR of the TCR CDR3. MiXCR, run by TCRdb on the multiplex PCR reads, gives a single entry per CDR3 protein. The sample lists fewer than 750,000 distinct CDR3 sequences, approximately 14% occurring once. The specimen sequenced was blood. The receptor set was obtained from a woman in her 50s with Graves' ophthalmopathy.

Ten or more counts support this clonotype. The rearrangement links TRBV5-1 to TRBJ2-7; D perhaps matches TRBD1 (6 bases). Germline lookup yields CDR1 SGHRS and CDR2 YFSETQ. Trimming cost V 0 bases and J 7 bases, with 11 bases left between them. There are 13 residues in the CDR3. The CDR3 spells CASSLGQVIEQYF. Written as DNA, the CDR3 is TGCGCCAGCAGCTTGGGACAGGTGATTGAGCAGTACTTC.

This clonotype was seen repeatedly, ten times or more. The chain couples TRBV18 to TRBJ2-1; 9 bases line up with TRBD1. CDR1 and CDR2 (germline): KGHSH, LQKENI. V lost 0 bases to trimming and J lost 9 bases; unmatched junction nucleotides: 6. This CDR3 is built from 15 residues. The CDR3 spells CASSPPGQGRSEQFF. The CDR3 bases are TGTGCCAGCTCACCACCAGGACAGGGGAGGAGTGAGCAGTTCTTC.

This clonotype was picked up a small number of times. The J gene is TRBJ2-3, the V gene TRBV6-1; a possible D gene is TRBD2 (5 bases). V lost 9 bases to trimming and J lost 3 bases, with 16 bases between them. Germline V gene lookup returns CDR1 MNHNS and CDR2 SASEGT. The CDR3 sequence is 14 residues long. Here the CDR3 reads CASGGSERTDTQYF. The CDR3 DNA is TGTGCCAGTGGTGGGAGTGAGCGAACAGATACGCAGTATTTT.

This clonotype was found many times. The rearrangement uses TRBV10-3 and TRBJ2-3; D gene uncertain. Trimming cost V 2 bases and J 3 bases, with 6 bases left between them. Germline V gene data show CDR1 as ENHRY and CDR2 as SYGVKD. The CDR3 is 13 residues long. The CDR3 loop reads CAISEVGTDTQYF. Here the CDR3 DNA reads TGTGCCATCAGTGAGGTGGGAACAGATACGCAGTATTTT.

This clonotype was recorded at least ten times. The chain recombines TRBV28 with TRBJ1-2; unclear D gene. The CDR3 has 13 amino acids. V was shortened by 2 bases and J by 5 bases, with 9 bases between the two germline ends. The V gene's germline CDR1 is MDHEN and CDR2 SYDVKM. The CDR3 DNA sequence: TGTGCCAGCAGTTTAGGGCTTGATTATGGCTACACCTTC. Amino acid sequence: CASSLGLDYGYTF.

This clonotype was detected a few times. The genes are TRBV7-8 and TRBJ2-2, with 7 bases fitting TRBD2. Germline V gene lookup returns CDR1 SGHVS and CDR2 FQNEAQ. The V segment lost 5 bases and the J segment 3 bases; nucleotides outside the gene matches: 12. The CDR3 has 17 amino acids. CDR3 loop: CASSEERLAVHTGELFF. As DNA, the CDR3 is TGTGCCAGCAGCGAAGAAAGACTAGCCGTACACACCGGGGAGCTGTTTTTT.

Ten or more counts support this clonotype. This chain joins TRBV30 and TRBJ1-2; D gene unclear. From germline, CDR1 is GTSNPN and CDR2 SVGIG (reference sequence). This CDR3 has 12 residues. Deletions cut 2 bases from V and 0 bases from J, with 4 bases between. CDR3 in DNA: TGTGCCTGGAGTCTGGCTAACTATGGCTACACCTTC. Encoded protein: CAWSLANYGYTF.

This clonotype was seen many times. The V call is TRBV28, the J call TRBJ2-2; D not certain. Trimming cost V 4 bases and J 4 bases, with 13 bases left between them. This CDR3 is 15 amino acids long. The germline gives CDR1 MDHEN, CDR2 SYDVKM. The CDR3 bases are TGTGCCAGCAGTTCTTGGGGTGGGCGCACCGGGGAGCTGTTTTTT. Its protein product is CASSSWGGRTGELFF. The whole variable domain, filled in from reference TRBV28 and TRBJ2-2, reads DVKVTQSSRYLVKRTGEKVFLECVQDMDHENMFWYRQDPGLGLRLIYFSYDVKMKEKGDIPEGYSVSREKKERFSLILESASTNQTSMYLCASSSWGGRTGELFFGEGSRLTVL.

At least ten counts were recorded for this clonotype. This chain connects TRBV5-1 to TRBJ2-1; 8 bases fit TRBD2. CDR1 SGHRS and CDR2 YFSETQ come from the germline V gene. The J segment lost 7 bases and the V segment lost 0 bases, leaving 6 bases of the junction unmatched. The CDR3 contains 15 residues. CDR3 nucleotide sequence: TGCGCCAGCAGCTTGGTACCGGGAGGGCATAATGAGCAGTTCTTC. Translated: CASSLVPGGHNEQFF.

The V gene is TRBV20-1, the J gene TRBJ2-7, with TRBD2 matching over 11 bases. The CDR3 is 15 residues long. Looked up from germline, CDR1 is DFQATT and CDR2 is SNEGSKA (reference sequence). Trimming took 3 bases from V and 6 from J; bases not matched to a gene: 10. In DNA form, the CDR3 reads TGCAGTGCTAGGCCAAAACTAGCGGGAGAATTCGAGCAGTACTTC. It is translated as CSARPKLAGEFEQYF.